Below, 18 T cell receptor beta chains from the same sample are listed, as sequenced in a study of blood T cell repertoires in COVID-19 (dated by TCRdb to 2018 to 2020). The library was prepared using the immunoSEQ multiplex PCR assay. TCRdb took over this immuneACCESS table, retaining in-frame rearrangements with V and J assigned. Such tables are incomplete; in checked studies, under half of the missing clones stem from an unresolved V gene, and the remainder is unexplained. Across this sample there are some 370,000 clones, with nearly 90% seen only once. 6.5% of the sample is in the top ten clones. Sequencing was performed on peripheral blood. These receptors were obtained from a young man with active or convalescent COVID-19.

The chain links TRBV30 to TRBJ1-5; D is ambiguous. Germline V CDR1 and CDR2: GTSNPN, SVGIG (reference sequence). Trimming pared 0 bases from V and 4 bases from J, leaving 10 bases between. This CDR3 has 14 residues. CDR3 coding DNA: TGTGCCTGGAGTGTATCCGGGTCGAATCAGCCCCAGCATTTT. Protein product: CAWSVSGSNQPQHF.

The gene calls are TRBV5-5 and TRBJ2-3, with a possible D match to TRBD2 (6 bases). The CDR3 runs 15 residues. In germline, CDR1 is SGHKS, CDR2 YYEKEE (reference sequence). V was pared by 2 bases and J by 0 bases, with 10 bases between. CDR3 DNA sequence: TGTGCCAGCAGCTTTACGGGGGACAGCACAGATACGCAGTATTTT. It specifies CASSFTGDSTDTQYF.

Notes on this clone: Because the CDR3's place on the DNA is in doubt, the DNA is left out and the CDR3 is given as listed by TCRdb. CDR3 protein: CASSVGAGAPTF. The chain has TRBV9 and TRBJ2-6; the table's D gene call, TRBD1, was not cross checked with the DNA. CDR1 is SGDLS and CDR2 is YYNGEE in the germline V gene. A total of 12 residues make up the CDR3, ends included.

The chain couples TRBV5-1 to TRBJ2-1; D is uncertain. The V end lost 4 bases, the J end lost 7 bases, and 9 bases lay between the germline ends. The CDR3 is made up of 12 amino acids. Germline CDR1 is SGHRS and CDR2 is YFSETQ. Here the CDR3 DNA reads TGCGCCAGCAGCACTAATGGGAATGAGCAGTTCTTC. The encoded protein is CASSTNGNEQFF.

This chain joins TRBV7-2 and TRBJ2-4, with D perhaps TRBD2 (6 bases). The CDR3 runs 13 residues. Germline loops: CDR1 SGHTA, CDR2 FQGNSA. Trimming removed 5 bases at V and 7 bases at J, with 12 bases between. As DNA, the CDR3 is TGTGCCAGCAGCCTAAGGGAGGAGAACATTCAGTACTTC. Protein sequence: CASSLREENIQYF. Full variable domain (missing parts from reference TRBV7-2 and TRBJ2-4): GAGVSQSPSNKVTEKGKDVELRCDPISGHTALYWYRQSLGQGLEFLIYFQGNSAPDKSGLPSDRFSAERTGGSVSTLTIQRTQQEDSAVYLCASSLREENIQYFGAGTRLSVL.

The rearrangement uses TRBV9 and TRBJ1-2, with 10 bases matching TRBD1. After removal of 3 bases from V and 8 bases from J, the junction contained 7 bases not matched to a gene. This CDR3 contains 14 residues. CDR1 and CDR2 from the germline V gene are SGDLS and YYNGEE. The CDR3 sequence is CASSETTGGFGYTF. CDR3 nucleotide sequence: TGTGCCAGCAGCGAAACGACAGGGGGCTTCGGCTACACCTTC.

The chain combines TRBV5-6 with TRBJ1-2; TRBD1 aligns across 7 bases. The CDR3 runs 14 residues. Germline assignment: CDR1 SGHDT and CDR2 YYEEEE. The V and J ends lost 4 bases and 4 bases, in that order; junction bases with no gene match: 7. CDR3 coding DNA: TGTGCCAGCAGCCCAACAGGGGTGGTCTATGGCTACACCTTC. Translation: CASSPTGVVYGYTF.

This clone was counted a single time. The V call is TRBV7-9, the J call TRBJ2-1; 12 bases match TRBD2. CDR1 is SEHNR, CDR2 FQNEAQ, per germline (reference sequence). V shed 8 bases, J shed 10 bases, and the junction held 6 bases outside the gene matches. This CDR3 has 13 residues. The DNA for the CDR3 is TGTGCCAGCGGCCTACTAGCGGGAGGAGAGCAGTTCTTC. Translation: CASGLLAGGEQFF.

The chain uses TRBV4-1 and TRBJ2-3, with D possibly matching TRBD1 (6 bases). Germline loops: CDR1 MGHRA, CDR2 YSYEKL. V was clipped by 3 bases and J by 3 bases, with 16 bases between them. The CDR3 extends over 16 amino acids. In DNA, the CDR3 is TGCGCCAGCAGCCACATACAGGGTCTGAGTACAGATACGCAGTATTTT. Translation: CASSHIQGLSTDTQYF.

The chain recombines TRBV4-3 with TRBJ2-1; 14 nucleotides align to TRBD2. CDR3 size: 16 residues. The ends lost 4 bases at V and 6 bases at J; junction bases unmatched: 5. CDR1 and CDR2 (germline): LGHNA, YSLEER. The CDR3 DNA reads TGCGCCAGCAGCCCCTCGGGACTAGCGGGAGCCAATGAGCAGTTCTTC. This gives the protein CASSPSGLAGANEQFF.

This clone was seen just once. This chain uses TRBV6-6 with TRBJ1-1; D call uncertain. Germline V gene lookup returns CDR1 MNHNY and CDR2 SVGAGI (reference sequence). There are 13 residues in the CDR3. V dropped 5 bases and J dropped 8 bases, with 15 bases sitting between them. CDR3 in amino acids: CASSKRTASEAFF. Here the CDR3 DNA reads TGTGCCAGCAGTAAACGGACTGCCTCGGAAGCTTTCTTT.

The chain employs TRBV29-1 and TRBJ2-2; D is perhaps TRBD1 (5 bases). CDR1 is SQVTM and CDR2 is ANQGSEA in the germline V gene. V gave up 4 bases and J gave up 5 bases, with 11 bases separating them. This CDR3 is built from 13 residues. CDR3 amino acids: CSVVFPGTGELFF. In nucleotides, the CDR3 is TGCAGCGTTGTTTTTCCAGGGACCGGGGAGCTGTTTTTT.

The chain is built from TRBV4-2 and TRBJ2-1; 10 bases are a match to TRBD2. The CDR3 length is 16 residues. J lost 6 bases, V lost 0 bases, and 5 bases had no gene match. The germline CDR1 and CDR2 sequences are LGHNA and YNFKEQ. CDR3 in amino acids: CASSQDRAGGGNEQFF. DNA for the CDR3: TGTGCCAGCAGCCAAGATAGAGCGGGAGGGGGCAATGAGCAGTTCTTC.

The chain is built from TRBV27 and TRBJ1-5; no reliable D call. The CDR3 is 15 amino acids. V was shortened by 2 bases and J by 4 bases, with 12 bases between the two germline ends. From germline, CDR1 is MNHEY and CDR2 SMNVEV (reference sequence). The CDR3 DNA is TGTGCCAGCAGTTTAGTTATGAGTCTGAATCAGCCCCAGCATTTT. Translated, it gives CASSLVMSLNQPQHF.

The chain combines TRBV10-3 with TRBJ2-1, with 10 bases fitting TRBD2. The trim removed 3 bases at V and 4 bases at J, leaving 0 bases unmatched. Germline-derived CDR1 and CDR2 are ENHRY and SYGVKD. The CDR3 consists of 14 residues. As DNA, the CDR3 is TGTGCCATCAGTGAACTAGCGGGATACAATGAGCAGTTCTTC. Encoded protein: CAISELAGYNEQFF.

The chain recombines TRBV4-1 with TRBJ1-3; D possibly corresponds to TRBD1 (5 bases). CDR1 and CDR2 from the germline V gene are MGHRA and YSYEKL. The CDR3 runs to 19 residues. Trimming left V 4 bases short and J 1 base short, with 23 bases between. The CDR3 protein is CASSPRRERTRISGNTIYF. The CDR3, as DNA: TGCGCCAGCAGCCCCCGCAGGGAAAGAACGAGGATATCTGGAAACACCATATATTTT.

This chain joins TRBV7-2 and TRBJ1-1, with TRBD1 matching over 9 bases. The CDR3 is made up of 15 amino acids. Germline loops: CDR1 SGHTA, CDR2 FQGNSA. Losses at the gene ends were 2 bases for V and 5 bases for J; bases not matched to a gene: 6. DNA for the CDR3: TGTGCCAGCAGCTTATCCGGGACAGGGCGGACTGAAGCTTTCTTT. This gives the protein CASSLSGTGRTEAFF. The full variable domain, in which reference TRBV7-2 and TRBJ1-1 provide the parts outside the CDR3, is GAGVSQSPSNKVTEKGKDVELRCDPISGHTALYWYRQSLGQGLEFLIYFQGNSAPDKSGLPSDRFSAERTGGSVSTLTIQRTQQEDSAVYLCASSLSGTGRTEAFFGQGTRLTVV.

This clone has just a few counts. Within the sample, other DNA sequences also encode this same CDR3. The chain combines TRBV7-9 with TRBJ1-5; TRBD1 matches at 7 bases. Looked up from germline, CDR1 is SEHNR and CDR2 is FQNEAQ (reference sequence). CDR3 length: 14 residues. V was clipped by 5 bases and J by 5 bases; unmatched bases: 6. CDR3 DNA sequence: TGTGCCAGCAGCCCGGGAGGGGGCGATCAGCCCCAGCATTTT. Encoded protein: CASSPGGGDQPQHF.